One and the same sample provided the 18 T cell receptor beta chains below, sequenced in a study of blood T cell repertoires in COVID-19. Sequencing was performed with immunoSEQ multiplex PCR; in TCRdb, only in-frame clones are kept and a portion is missing. The sample gives about 220,000 clones, about 90% of which show up once; about 2% is in the top ten. The sequenced material came from peripheral blood. The receptors derive from a man aged 35 to 55 with active or convalescent COVID-19.

V is TRBV5-8 and J is TRBJ1-1; D is unresolved. CDR3 length equals 14 residues. V lost 1 base, J lost 5 bases, and 12 bases lay in between. The germline CDR1 and CDR2 sequences are SGHTS and YDEGEE. The CDR3 is CASSLFLRPTEAFF. The CDR3 DNA reads TGTGCCAGCAGCTTGTTCCTCAGGCCTACTGAAGCTTTCTTT.

J is TRBJ2-1 and V is TRBV5-6; TRBD1 matches 9 bases. The CDR3 spans 14 residues. J was trimmed by 5 bases and V by 3 bases; bases with no gene match: 3. Germline loops: CDR1 SGHDT, CDR2 YYEEEE. In DNA form, the CDR3 reads TGTGCCAGCAGCTCCCGACAGGGGGACAATGAGCAGTTCTTC. Protein: CASSSRQGDNEQFF.

The chain employs TRBV19 and TRBJ1-1; D not resolved. This CDR3 is 13 amino acids long. Trimming cost V 3 bases and J 0 bases, with 5 bases left between them. Germline CDR1 reads LNHDA; CDR2 reads SQIVND (reference sequence). The CDR3: CASSMYMNTEAFF. CDR3 DNA: TGTGCCAGTAGTATGTATATGAACACTGAAGCTTTCTTT.

This chain connects TRBV19 to TRBJ1-5; 9 nucleotides agree with TRBD1. The CDR3 is 16 residues long. Germline lookup yields CDR1 LNHDA and CDR2 SQIVND (reference sequence). V was clipped by 3 bases and J by 0 bases; unmatched bases: 3. The CDR3 sequence is CASSIGTGYSNQPQHF. CDR3 in DNA: TGTGCCAGTAGTATCGGGACAGGGTATAGCAATCAGCCCCAGCATTTT.

The V gene is TRBV19, the J gene TRBJ1-1; D not certain. Germline V lookup: CDR1 LNHDA, CDR2 SQIVND (reference sequence). Trimming pared 1 base from V and 4 bases from J, leaving 7 bases between. The CDR3 loop spans 13 amino acids. CDR3 in amino acids: CASSIGTVTEAFF. CDR3 DNA sequence: TGTGCCAGTAGTATAGGAACAGTCACTGAAGCTTTCTTT.

The V call is TRBV27, the J call TRBJ1-1; the match to TRBD1 covers 7 bases. The CDR3 loop spans 14 amino acids. Germline CDR1 and CDR2: MNHEY and SMNVEV (reference sequence). Losses at the gene ends were 8 bases for V and 1 base for J; bases not matched to a gene: 7. The CDR3 DNA is TGTGCCAGCGGACAGACAGGGCGGAACACTGAAGCTTTCTTT. This translates into CASGQTGRNTEAFF.

The rearrangement uses TRBV28 and TRBJ2-3; TRBD2 aligns across 8 bases. CDR1 is MDHEN and CDR2 is SYDVKM in the germline V gene. The CDR3 contains 19 residues. The junction had 16 bases not matched to a gene; V was cut back by 2 bases and J by 3 bases. CDR3 coding DNA: TGTGCCAGCAGTTTACTCCCCAGGACTAGCTTCGCTCAGACAGATACGCAGTATTTT. It is translated as CASSLLPRTSFAQTDTQYF.

A single count supports this clone. This chain joins TRBV5-1 and TRBJ2-1; 9 nucleotides agree with TRBD1. The ends lost 4 bases at V and 0 bases at J; junction bases unmatched: 8. Germline-derived CDR1 and CDR2 are SGHRS and YFSETQ. The CDR3 consists of 17 residues. The CDR3 loop is CASSKGQGSFSYNEQFF. The DNA for the CDR3 is TGCGCCAGCAGCAAAGGACAGGGGTCCTTCTCCTACAATGAGCAGTTCTTC.

On this clone: Relative to the germline gene, one junction end is altered; a read error may explain this. This chain links TRBV19 with TRBJ1-6; perhaps TRBD1 as D (5 bases). Looked up from germline, CDR1 is LNHDA and CDR2 is SQIVND (reference sequence). The CDR3 runs 12 residues. The CDR3 DNA follows: TGTGCCAGTAGTCCCGGGACTTCACCCCTTCACTTT. Its protein product is CASSPGTSPLHF.

The chain carries TRBV19 and TRBJ2-5; maybe TRBD1 (6 bases). This CDR3 spans 14 amino acids. Trimming shortened V by 1 base and J by 7 bases, and 13 bases separated the two germline ends. Germline V gene sequence: CDR1 LNHDA, CDR2 SQIVND (reference sequence). In DNA form, the CDR3 reads TGTGCCAGTAGTATAGGGGGGCAGGCCGGGACCCAGTACTTC. It yields the protein CASSIGGQAGTQYF.

This chain joins TRBV29-1 and TRBJ1-5; weak D call: TRBD1 (6 bases). The V gene's germline CDR1 is SQVTM and CDR2 ANQGSEA. The V and J ends lost 6 bases and 4 bases respectively, with 13 bases between them. The CDR3 consists of 13 residues. The CDR3 sequence: CSVNQGLNQPQHF. The CDR3 DNA reads TGCAGCGTCAATCAGGGGCTTAATCAGCCCCAGCATTTT.

This clone was recorded many times. The V call is TRBV15, the J call TRBJ2-2; TRBD2 aligns across 13 bases. With V trimmed by 0 bases and J by 5 bases, 9 bases remained unmatched. Germline assignment: CDR1 LNHNV and CDR2 YYDKDF (reference sequence). The CDR3 has 19 residues. As DNA, the CDR3 is TGTGCCACCAGCAGAGATACGGGACTAGCGGGACCCGGTACCGGGGAGCTGTTTTTT. Protein sequence: CATSRDTGLAGPGTGELFF.

The chain has TRBV6-5 and TRBJ2-1, with a weak D call TRBD2 (6 bases). The V gene's germline CDR1 is MNHEY and CDR2 SVGAGI. The CDR3 runs to 15 residues. Trimming cost V 4 bases and J 5 bases, with 15 bases left between them. CDR3 residues: CASSLGGPRDNEQFF. Written as DNA, the CDR3 is TGTGCCAGCAGTTTAGGAGGGCCTAGGGACAATGAGCAGTTCTTC.

V gene TRBV7-9 combines with J gene TRBJ2-1, with 12 bases that match TRBD2. Unmatched junction bases numbered 16, after V lost 5 bases and J lost 5 bases. Germline CDR1 and CDR2: SEHNR and FQNEAQ (reference sequence). The CDR3 sequence is 19 residues long. As DNA, the CDR3 is TGTGCCAGCAGCCCCCGGACTAGCGGGATTAGCGGACTTGACAATGAGCAGTTCTTC. Translated, it gives CASSPRTSGISGLDNEQFF.

This rearrangement joins TRBV7-3 to TRBJ2-3, with D tentatively TRBD2 (7 bases). V lost 5 bases, J lost 0 bases, and 12 bases lay in between. Looked up from germline, CDR1 is SGHTA and CDR2 is FQGTGA. This CDR3 contains 15 residues. CDR3 amino acids: CASSRGGPSTDTQYF. The CDR3 DNA follows: TGTGCCAGCAGCCGCGGGGGCCCCAGCACAGATACGCAGTATTTT.

This clone was observed a single time. The rearrangement uses TRBV28 and TRBJ2-7, with 7 bases aligning to TRBD1. Trimming at V came to 5 bases and at J to 4 bases, leaving 5 bases not matched to a gene. The CDR3 runs to 13 residues. Germline V lookup: CDR1 MDHEN, CDR2 SYDVKM. The CDR3 spells CASSPGQLYEQYF. The CDR3 coding sequence is TGTGCCAGCAGTCCGGGACAGTTGTACGAGCAGTACTTC.

J is TRBJ1-6 and V is TRBV7-9, with 8 bases that match TRBD1. CDR1 is SEHNR and CDR2 is FQNEAQ in the germline V gene (reference sequence). Trimming removed 3 bases from V and 0 bases from J; junction bases left unmatched: 1. The CDR3 sequence is 16 residues long. CDR3: CASSLGQASYNSPLHF. The CDR3 bases are TGTGCCAGCAGCTTGGGACAGGCCTCCTATAATTCACCCCTCCACTTT.

The chain couples TRBV11-2 to TRBJ2-3, with TRBD2 as a possible D gene (6 bases). The V gene lost 0 bases and the J gene lost 6 bases, with 7 bases spanning the gap. Germline assignment: CDR1 SGHAT and CDR2 FQNNGV. The CDR3 loop spans 13 amino acids. CDR3 sequence: CASSLESGDTQYF. DNA of the CDR3: TGTGCCAGCAGCTTAGAAAGCGGGGATACGCAGTATTTT.